This T cell receptor beta chain was sequenced during a study of cytomegalovirus exposure and HLA in healthy donors (dated by TCRdb to about 2017). For context, the study as a whole: In an earlier analysis of under 600 of the donors, approximately 260 Gb of sequence data and 100 million or so unique TCR beta sequences from about 190 million T cells were reported. An early release that covered about 640 HLA-typed donors contained 250 to 350 gigabases of sequencing data and about 84 million unique TCR sequences. Among the approximately 420 genotyped donors, about 85% belonged to the genetic ancestry cluster associated with self-reported Caucasian donors. The study aimed to test whether cataloging public T cell receptors could reveal signatures of past pathogen exposure. The T cell repertoires of about 700 subjects were profiled by immunosequencing and related to cytomegalovirus serostatus. In addition to the first cohort of 650 to 750 subjects, a separate validation cohort of 120 different subjects was used. High-throughput TCR immunosequencing, statistical association of individual TCRs with disease status, and machine learning were combined to predict cytomegalovirus infection status. A later analysis re-examined previously published TCR beta repertoires from over 500 donors and added high-resolution HLA genotyping to investigate patterns of TCR occurrence. In the later analysis, no new phenotypic data were used to find candidate immune exposures; instead, reliance was placed on TCR beta sequences and their occurrence across donors. In an earlier analysis of 500 to 650 of the donors, high-throughput TCR beta sequencing was used to judge whether each TCR beta V gene segment behaved as functional or pseudogenic. Donor age, sex, ethnicity and CMV serostatus were compiled alongside the repertoire data. Genome-wide SNP genotypes for about 65% of the 666 donors were used in a later genetic analysis, which treated that subset as a discovery cohort. All discovery cohort repertoires had been generated on a single sequencing platform. Both class I and class II loci were covered by HLA typing, at four-digit resolution. The number of donors typed differed by locus, with about 620-630 for A, B, C, DRB1 and DQB1, roughly 520 for DQA1, 606 for DPA1, and 450 to 480 for DPB1. Roughly five DR-DQ haplotypes were handled as single units for association and clustering, since linkage in the cohort was strong. On average, roughly 240,000 unique TCR beta nucleotide sequences were sequenced per donor among fewer than 500 genotyped donors of the cohort, with roughly 18% of those sequences being non-productive.

The table lists this clone with a few counts. Its antigen target is currently unknown. The record has no base qualities; no much larger clone is one base away. Here is what the overall study found, with its caveats: Because counts were too low, some 17 rarely observed V segments, including chromosome 9 orphons, were left out of the earlier analysis of a few hundred of the donors. A later genetic analysis associated a missense DCLRE1C variant with V-gene and J-gene trimming of TCR beta chains, and an independent cohort replicated the association. A further reported finding was that TCR beta sequences accurately predicted the HLA-A and HLA-B alleles for most subjects in the first cohort. In a later analysis, most CMV-associated TCR beta chains were found to appear HLA-restricted, with HLA associations seemingly driven largely by CMV exposure. For the cohort, immune exposure information was limited to CMV serostatus. Presence/absence analyses assumed roughly uniform sequencing depth across donors, an assumption that may not hold. In an earlier analysis of approximately 590 of the donors, most TCR beta V segments were observed in productive rearrangements about 87% or about 30% of the time, broadly matching IMGT annotations. A group of highly shared sequence variants was considered likely to be a technical artifact of the sequencing pipeline. The classifier was reported to diagnose cytomegalovirus status with high specificity and sensitivity in both the original and validation cohorts. A few of the identified cytomegalovirus-associated TCR beta chains were confirmed in vitro to be specific for cytomegalovirus antigens. The study gave a list of some 150 TCR beta chains associated with cytomegalovirus. Correlated functional status among segregating V segments might be attributable to linkage disequilibrium, but an unknown experimental factor could not be ruled out. A later analysis reported that several top co-occurrence clusters appeared linked to parvovirus B19, influenza, CMV and Epstein-Barr virus. This cohort had only TCR beta chains sequenced, and the lack of alpha or paired-chain data limited which features could be detected. In a later analysis, around 17,000 TCR beta sequences were associated with specific HLA alleles at a false discovery rate of 0.05. When HLA alleles, especially DR and DQ, strongly co-occurred, attributing TCR associations to individual alleles was difficult. In a later analysis, HLA-associated TCR beta chains were found to be more clonally expanded and to have lower generation probabilities than equally common non-associated chains. Because some donors lacked HLA typing at each locus, the association tests relied only on the typed subset. It was suggested by the authors that the approach could potentially be generalized to other disease states and immunological phenotypes. According to a later analysis, TCR association rates differed among HLA loci, with DRB1 alleles showing the most associated TCRs and HLA-C alleles showing the fewest. A later genetic analysis reported fewer N-insertions in productive TCRs among donors in an Asian-associated ancestry cluster than the roughly 700-donor mean. Most TCR sequences were observed very rarely across donors, whereas some public TCRs were present in many individuals. Some IMGT-functional V segments, including TRBV6-2 and TRBV6-3, could not be distinguished by the 87-base-pair reads and were therefore excluded.

The method was the immunoSEQ multiplex PCR assay. For the multiplex PCR, a mixture combining 60 forward primers for TCR Vbeta segments and 13 reverse primers for TCR Jbeta segments was used. The CDR3 region of rearranged TCR beta genes was amplified from genomic DNA with a multiplex PCR assay. On the Illumina HiSeq System, the amplified TCR beta libraries were sequenced as 87-base-pair reads. Concerning the study's data processing: A later analysis tallied around 82 million unique TCR beta chains across the approximately 670 repertoires, and about 10 million of those chains were shared by two or more donors. To remove PCR and sequencing errors, raw reads were error-corrected and collapsed into unique sequences using a nearest-neighbor algorithm that merged closely related sequences. To assign V, D and J gene segments, CDR3 sequences were aligned to IMGT reference sequences. Each retained sequence needed at least a six-nucleotide match to both a V gene segment and a J gene segment. Rearrangements were classified as productive when the CDR3 lacked stop codons and remained in frame with V and J, and all other rearrangements were classified as non-productive. Following IMGT convention, CDR3 was defined as the stretch from the second conserved V-encoded cysteine to the conserved J-encoded phenylalanine. The earlier analysis of a few hundred of the donors excluded any sequence lacking an unambiguous match to a single V gene segment. In an earlier analysis of approximately 560 of the donors, a V segment was called functional when productive rearrangements were above 56.7%, and segregating when the standard deviation between donors exceeded 5%. A statistical classification framework was developed to diagnose cytomegalovirus status using the catalog of TCR beta chain sequences. V and J gene assignment, in a later analysis, came from comparing TCR nucleotide sequences with IMGT/GENE-DB human TR gene sequences. Using the TCRdist pipeline, a later analysis assigned CDR3 sequences along with most-parsimonious VDJ recombination scenarios. In a later analysis, every TCR beta chain was defined by the combination of its CDR3 amino acid sequence and its V-gene family, and reads without a unique V-gene family were dropped. To address suspected cross-contamination and a sequencing artifact, a later analysis removed a few hundred highly shared, low-generation-probability nucleotide sequences. In a later analysis, a clonal expansion index was calculated for each public chain from normalized within-repertoire ranks of inferred template counts. A later analysis computed generation probabilities with a VDJ recombination model fitted to out-of-frame rearrangements, and checked the results against IGoR. A later analysis scored TCR-TCR, TCR-HLA and TCR-CMV co-occurrence with hypergeometric tests, applying a repertoire-size bias correction to TCR pairs. To estimate false discovery rates, a later analysis permuted the HLA or CMV assignments 20 times. In a later analysis, co-occurring TCRs were grouped using DBSCAN, with TCRdist sequence similarity added in when clustering inside HLA-allele-positive subsets. Repertoires with fewer than 30,000 or more than 120,000 public chains, plus five repertoires with anomalous nucleotide sharing, were excluded from co-occurrence clustering. TCRdb retrieved this table from immuneACCESS and kept in-frame rearrangements only. Not all clones are present; in checked studies, unresolved V genes account for under half, and no reason is known for the remainder. D and trimming were read from the DNA, whereas the V and J calls and clone size are those reported in that table. Recorded for this sample are some 130,000 clones; more than 8% of them occurred a single time. Together, the top ten hold 1.8% of the sample.

Between the V and J ends, shortened by 3 bases and 8 bases respectively, the junction contains 13 bases. Counted from cysteine to phenylalanine, this CDR3 has 13 amino acids. Only CDR3 DNA remains: 39 bases, in frame from the first base. The germline V gene encodes CDR1 SGHDN and CDR2 FVKESK. The cohort was made up of approximately 670 healthy bone marrow donors. Cohort members were all nominally healthy when sampled, although unrecorded immune exposures were likely present. The donor tested CMV seronegative and was one of the 352 seronegative cohort members. A peripheral blood sample was provided by each donor, and peripheral blood mononuclear cells were used for TCR beta sequencing. The Qiagen DNeasy Blood Extraction Kit was used to extract genomic DNA from the blood cell samples.

The sequence is built from TRBV14 and TRBJ1-2; perhaps TRBD1 is the D gene, with 6 bases matching. The sequence derives from a man in his forties or fifties in good health and CMV-seronegative. Sequencing was done on a sample of PBMCs. The bases are TGTGCCAGCAGCCACGTCAGGGGTAACGGCTACACCTTC. Its protein product is CASSHVRGNGYTF.